Sequencing of this T cell receptor beta chain was carried out in a study of patients and donors after allogeneic stem cell transplantation. MiXCR, run by TCRdb on the RT-PCR reads, gives a single entry per CDR3 protein. The sample yields about 960,000 distinct CDR3 sequences, around 17% seen once. V was shortened by 7 bases and J by 2 bases, with 14 bases between the two germline ends. This CDR3 has 14 residues. The V gene's germline CDR1 is KGHDR and CDR2 SFDVKD. The material sequenced was blood, either unsorted or a sorted T cell fraction (not recorded which). The chain links TRBV24-1 to TRBJ2-7, with TRBD2 as a possible D gene (6 bases). This clonotype originated in a human donor who was either an allogeneic HSCT recipient or a stem cell or donor lymphocyte infusion donor (not recorded which). It is not recorded whose cells these are; they may come from a transplant donor. This CDR3 is CATSGAEGAYEQYF. DNA for the CDR3: TGTGCCACCAGCGGCGCGGAGGGCGCCTACGAGCAGTACTTC.